Following are 32 T cell receptor beta chains from one sample sequenced in a study of T cell responses to AZD1222 COVID-19 vaccine. Libraries were prepared by immunoSEQ multiplex PCR; TCRdb keeps only in-frame clonotypes and omits some of them. In the table there are approximately 90,000 clones, around 91% of which are singletons. The sequenced sample was peripheral blood, obtained on day 0 of AZD1222 vaccination. These receptors came from an adult in good health.

The J gene is TRBJ1-6, the V gene TRBV6-7; D is uncertain. TRBV6-7 is placed among ORFs of uncertain function. Trimming removed 0 bases at V and 9 bases at J, with 15 bases between. This CDR3 region has 16 residues. CDR3 DNA: TGTGCCAGCAGTTACTCTGCGGGAGCCTTATCTTCACCCCTCCACTTT. This gives the protein CASSYSAGALSSPLHF.

V gene TRBV28 combines with J gene TRBJ1-4, with TRBD1 as a possible D gene (6 bases). This CDR3 is built from 14 residues. Germline V CDR1 and CDR2: MDHEN, SYDVKM. Trimming took 6 bases from V and 5 from J, leaving 13 bases between them. The CDR3 nucleotides are TGTGCCAGCAGCCCAGGACAGTTAAATGAAAAACTGTTTTTT. Its translation: CASSPGQLNEKLFF.

The V call is TRBV2, the J call TRBJ1-2, with D hard to call. V lost 7 bases, J lost 3 bases, and 9 bases lay in between. The CDR3 is 12 residues long. Germline V gives CDR1 SNHLY, CDR2 FYNNEI. In DNA, the CDR3 is TGTGCCAGCAACGTCGGGGACTATGGCTACACCTTC. Translated, it gives CASNVGDYGYTF. Supplemented by reference TRBV2 and TRBJ1-2, the full variable domain reads EPEVTQTPSHQVTQMGQEVILRCVPISNHLYFYWYRQILGQKVEFLVSFYNNEISEKSEIFDDQFSVERPDGSNFTLKIRSTKLEDSAMYFCASNVGDYGYTFGSGTRLTVV.

This chain connects TRBV27 to TRBJ1-5, with D possibly matching TRBD1 (5 bases). CDR3 length: 13 amino acids. Germline loops: CDR1 MNHEY, CDR2 SMNVEV (reference sequence). The V and J ends lost 2 bases and 7 bases respectively, with 9 bases between them. The CDR3 coding sequence is TGTGCCAGCAGTTTAGGGCAGGGCCAGCCCCAGCATTTT. Translated, it gives CASSLGQGQPQHF.

CDR3 amino acids: CASSPLAGVRYEQYF. The CDR3 coding sequence is TGTGCCAGCTCACCATTAGCGGGGGTTCGTTACGAGCAGTACTTC. The gene calls are TRBV18 and TRBJ2-7; 9 bases agree with TRBD2. J gave up 4 bases and V 2 bases, and 6 bases lay outside the gene matches. Per the germline V gene, CDR1 is KGHSH and CDR2 is LQKENI. The CDR3 runs to 15 residues.

The chain combines TRBV9 with TRBJ2-5; 13 nucleotides agree with TRBD2. Germline V gene lookup returns CDR1 SGDLS and CDR2 YYNGEE. J was trimmed by 4 bases and V by 4 bases; bases with no gene match: 4. The CDR3 is 15 residues long. The CDR3 region is CASSPGLAGVETQYF. CDR3 bases: TGTGCCAGCAGCCCAGGACTAGCGGGGGTAGAGACCCAGTACTTC.

This clone was seen once. This chain uses TRBV5-1 with TRBJ1-6, with TRBD1 matching 7 bases. V lost 0 bases, J lost 7 bases, and 4 bases stayed unmatched. There are 15 residues in the CDR3. The germline V gene has CDR1 SGHRS and CDR2 YFSETQ. The CDR3 protein is CASSLGGTDNSPLHF. The CDR3 nucleotides are TGCGCCAGCAGCTTGGGAGGGACAGACAATTCACCCCTCCACTTT.

The CDR3 DNA is TGTGCCAGCAGCTTAACGGGACAGGGTCTTCGCGAGCAGTACTTC. Its protein is CASSLTGQGLREQYF. The chain joins TRBV7-6 to TRBJ2-7, with 9 nucleotides matching TRBD1. CDR3 length: 15 amino acids. V was clipped by 2 bases and J by 6 bases; unmatched bases: 8. CDR1 and CDR2 from the germline V gene are SGHVS and FNYEAQ.

The chain is built from TRBV11-2 and TRBJ1-1; 10 bases map to TRBD1. Per the germline V gene, CDR1 is SGHAT and CDR2 is FQNNGV. The CDR3 has 14 amino acids. The junction had 3 bases not matched to a gene; V was cut back by 3 bases and J by 5 bases. The DNA for the CDR3 is TGTGCCAGCAGCTTGGGACAGGGGAGGACTGAAGCTTTCTTT. Protein sequence: CASSLGQGRTEAFF.

The chain recombines TRBV7-8 with TRBJ2-5; 8 positions match TRBD1. Per germline, CDR1 SGHVS and CDR2 FQNEAQ. The CDR3 is made up of 15 amino acids. The J segment lost 9 bases and the V segment lost 1 base, leaving 10 bases of the junction unmatched. CDR3 region: CASSLGGQARPPQYF. In DNA form, the CDR3 reads TGTGCCAGCAGCTTAGGGGGACAGGCCAGGCCCCCCCAGTACTTC.

V gene TRBV27 combines with J gene TRBJ1-1, with TRBD1 matching over 8 bases. This CDR3 comprises 16 residues. The ends lost 5 bases at V and 0 bases at J; junction bases unmatched: 8. Looked up from germline, CDR1 is MNHEY and CDR2 is SMNVEV (reference sequence). The CDR3 reads CASSQDRVRMNTEAFF. For the CDR3, the DNA is TGTGCCAGCAGTCAGGACAGGGTTCGAATGAACACTGAAGCTTTCTTT.

The chain combines TRBV6-2 or TRBV6-3 with TRBJ1-5; D is ambiguous. The CDR3 runs 14 residues. Trimming took off 2 bases at V and 7 bases at J, with 12 bases between the two ends. Germline CDR1 and CDR2: MNHEY and SVGEGT. CDR3 protein: CASSYVGFVQPQHF. Here the CDR3 DNA reads TGTGCCAGCAGTTACGTCGGGTTCGTCCAGCCCCAGCATTTT.

This clone has just one count. This chain uses TRBV9 with TRBJ2-5, with 8 bases lining up with TRBD1. The CDR3 runs 15 residues. V shed 2 bases, J shed 5 bases, and the junction held 8 bases outside the gene matches. CDR1 and CDR2 (germline): SGDLS, YYNGEE. For the CDR3, the DNA is TGTGCCAGCAGCGTCCAGGGGGCCAGAGAGGAGACCCAGTACTTC. Its translation is CASSVQGAREETQYF.

This clone was recorded only once. The chain employs TRBV5-4 and TRBJ1-4; D uncertain. Germline values: CDR1 SGHNT, CDR2 YYREEE (reference sequence). The CDR3 is 15 amino acids. V was pared by 3 bases and J by 7 bases, with 16 bases between. The CDR3, as DNA: TGTGCCAGCAGCTCCACCTCCGGGAGCGGTGAAAAACTGTTTTTT. It specifies CASSSTSGSGEKLFF.

The chain has TRBV11-2 and TRBJ2-5; D is unclear. The CDR3 sequence is 12 residues long. Germline V lookup: CDR1 SGHAT, CDR2 FQNNGV. Trimming shortened V by 2 bases and J by 5 bases, and 6 bases separated the two germline ends. The CDR3 here is CASSLSRETQYF. CDR3 sequence (DNA): TGTGCCAGCAGCTTAAGTAGGGAGACCCAGTACTTC. Combining the CDR3 with reference TRBV11-2 and TRBJ2-5 gives the whole variable domain EAGVAQSPRYKIIEKRQSVAFWCNPISGHATLYWYQQILGQGPKLLIQFQNNGVVDDSQLPKDRFSAERLKGVDSTLKIQPAKLEDSAVYLCASSLSRETQYFGPGTRLLVL.

The chain joins TRBV15 to TRBJ1-5; tentatively, D is TRBD1 (5 bases). Looked up from germline, CDR1 is LNHNV and CDR2 is YYDKDF (reference sequence). V was cut by 1 base and J by 1 base, with 8 bases left in between. CDR3 length: 15 residues. CDR3 amino acids: CATSRGGVSNQPQHF. In nucleotides, the CDR3 is TGTGCCACCAGCAGAGGGGGCGTCAGCAATCAGCCCCAGCATTTT.

As DNA, the CDR3 is TGTGCCAGCAGCGTAGACAGGTCATCTCCCAAAAACATTCAGTACTTC. Protein: CASSVDRSSPKNIQYF. The V and J genes are TRBV7-2 and TRBJ2-4; TRBD1 is a possible D gene (6 bases). Germline assignment: CDR1 SGHTA and CDR2 FQGNSA. Trimming removed 5 bases at V and 2 bases at J, with 16 bases between. This CDR3 has 16 residues.

The gene calls are TRBV19 and TRBJ2-1, with 8 bases fitting TRBD1. The CDR3 is 16 residues long. Germline V lookup: CDR1 LNHDA, CDR2 SQIVND (reference sequence). The V gene end was trimmed by 4 bases and the J gene end by 7 bases; junction bases not matched to a gene: 12. The DNA for the CDR3 is TGTGCCAGTAGTACTGCTTACAGGGGGGAGTGGAATGAGCAGTTCTTC. Encoded protein: CASSTAYRGEWNEQFF.

This clone has only one observation. V gene TRBV6-6 combines with J gene TRBJ2-1, with 16 bases identical to TRBD2. The V gene end was trimmed by 5 bases and the J gene end by 8 bases; junction bases not matched to a gene: 9. The CDR3 has 17 amino acids. CDR1 is MNHNY, CDR2 SVGAGI, per germline (reference sequence). The DNA of the CDR3 is TGTGCCAGCAGTCCATCGGGACTAGCGGGGGGGCGTGATGAGCAGTTCTTC. Translating gives CASSPSGLAGGRDEQFF.

The chain joins TRBV5-1 to TRBJ1-6; TRBD1 matches at 10 bases. The CDR3 extends over 16 amino acids. Trimming at V came to 4 bases and at J to 8 bases, leaving 9 bases not matched to a gene. Germline CDR1 is SGHRS and CDR2 is YFSETQ. The DNA of the CDR3 is TGCGCCAGCAGCCCAGGACAGGGGGTGGGTTATTCACCCCTCCACTTT. It yields the protein CASSPGQGVGYSPLHF.

This chain connects TRBV19 to TRBJ1-4; 10 bases line up with TRBD1. CDR3 length: 14 amino acids. The J segment lost 4 bases and the V segment lost 6 bases, leaving 2 bases of the junction unmatched. Looked up from germline, CDR1 is LNHDA and CDR2 is SQIVND (reference sequence). The CDR3 bases are TGTGCCAGTAGCCGGACAGGGGGTAATGAAAAACTGTTTTTT. This translates into CASSRTGGNEKLFF.

The gene calls are TRBV5-1 and TRBJ2-3; D possibly corresponds to TRBD1 (5 bases). Germline V gives CDR1 SGHRS, CDR2 YFSETQ. Trimming cost V 1 base and J 4 bases, with 10 bases left between them. This CDR3 spans 14 amino acids. The CDR3 DNA follows: TGCGCCAGCAGCTTGTTCTGGGGCGCAGATACGCAGTATTTT. Its translation is CASSLFWGADTQYF.

This CDR3 is CASSQDPEGTGELFF. Here the CDR3 DNA reads TGCGCCAGCAGCCAAGATCCGGAGGGCACCGGGGAGCTGTTTTTT. The chain carries TRBV4-1 and TRBJ2-2, with D perhaps matching TRBD2 (6 bases). V lost 0 bases to trimming and J lost 4 bases, with 9 bases between them. The CDR3 contains 15 residues. From germline, CDR1 is MGHRA and CDR2 YSYEKL.

CDR3 bases: TGTGCCAGCAGGAGCGGGGGGGCCACAGATACGCAGTATTTT. Translating it yields CASRSGGATDTQYF. The rearrangement uses TRBV7-2 and TRBJ2-3, with TRBD2 matching 10 bases. The V gene's germline CDR1 is SGHTA and CDR2 FQGNSA. Trimming cost V 6 bases and J 2 bases; bases outside gene matches: 2. The CDR3 has 14 amino acids.

The chain combines TRBV2 with TRBJ2-3; TRBD1 aligns across 9 bases. CDR1 is SNHLY and CDR2 is FYNNEI in the germline V gene. V was pared by 7 bases and J by 5 bases, with 7 bases of the junction left unmatched. The CDR3 totals 14 residues. The CDR3 nucleotides read TGTGCCAGCACCCACAGGGGGCGGCAAGATACGCAGTATTTT. This sequence encodes CASTHRGRQDTQYF.

The chain employs TRBV5-8 and TRBJ2-3; D is unclear. The CDR3 is made up of 15 amino acids. CDR1 and CDR2 (germline): SGHTS, YDEGEE. Trimming stripped 2 bases from V and 1 base from J, with 11 bases between. CDR3 in DNA: TGTGCCAGCAGCTTCAGTCAGAAAGGCACAGATACGCAGTATTTT. This sequence encodes CASSFSQKGTDTQYF.

The gene calls are TRBV5-4 and TRBJ2-7; 7 bases map to TRBD2. Germline V lookup: CDR1 SGHNT, CDR2 YYREEE (reference sequence). Losses at the gene ends were 1 base for V and 3 bases for J; bases not matched to a gene: 1. CDR3 length equals 13 residues. CDR3 sequence (DNA): TGTGCCAGCAGCTTGACGGGGGGCTACGAGCAGTACTTC. Protein product: CASSLTGGYEQYF.

This rearrangement joins TRBV10-3 to TRBJ2-1; TRBD2 might be the D (5 bases). V was trimmed by 4 bases and J by 6 bases, leaving 7 bases between them. This CDR3 is built from 12 residues. Germline loops: CDR1 ENHRY, CDR2 SYGVKD. This CDR3 reads CAISGAGNEQFF. CDR3 in DNA: TGTGCCATCAGTGGGGCGGGCAATGAGCAGTTCTTC.

V usage is TRBV12-3 or TRBV12-4 and J usage is TRBJ1-1; D ambiguous. This CDR3 comprises 13 residues. Trimming removed 8 bases at V and 1 base at J, with 11 bases between. The CDR3 protein is CASQWTENTEAFF. The CDR3 DNA follows: TGTGCCAGCCAATGGACGGAGAACACTGAAGCTTTCTTT.

This clone has just one count. V gene TRBV2 combines with J gene TRBJ2-2; D is perhaps TRBD2 (5 bases). Trimming shortened V by 3 bases and J by 2 bases, and 13 bases separated the two germline ends. This CDR3 comprises 16 residues. The germline gives CDR1 SNHLY, CDR2 FYNNEI. In nucleotides, the CDR3 is TGTGCCAGCAGTGAGATGGGAGCCTCTAACACCGGGGAGCTGTTTTTT. The encoded protein is CASSEMGASNTGELFF.

This chain connects TRBV7-3 to TRBJ1-3, with D unclear. The CDR3 has 16 residues. Trimming left V 5 bases short and J 0 bases short, with 14 bases between. CDR1 and CDR2 (germline): SGHTA, FQGTGA. DNA for the CDR3: TGTGCCAGCAGCGCCAACCCGGCCCCCTCTGGAAACACCATATATTTT. As protein: CASSANPAPSGNTIYF.

The chain employs TRBV7-2 and TRBJ2-3, with 7 bases fitting TRBD2. CDR1 and CDR2 from the germline V gene are SGHTA and FQGNSA. There are 15 residues in the CDR3. The V gene end was trimmed by 1 base and the J gene end by 8 bases; junction bases not matched to a gene: 9. CDR3 sequence (DNA): TGTGCCAGCAGCTTAGAGCGGGGACTTGGGGGTACGCAGTATTTT. Protein sequence: CASSLERGLGGTQYF. Full variable domain (remainder filled in from reference TRBV7-2 and TRBJ2-3): GAGVSQSPSNKVTEKGKDVELRCDPISGHTALYWYRQSLGQGLEFLIYFQGNSAPDKSGLPSDRFSAERTGGSVSTLTIQRTQQEDSAVYLCASSLERGLGGTQYFGPGTRLTVL.